The T cell receptor (beta chain) described here comes from a study of Ad26.COV2.S vaccination and SARS-CoV-2 variants. A single count supports this clone. V dropped 0 bases and J dropped 0; count of bases not matched to a gene: 9. The CDR3 sequence is 22 residues long. CDR1 is LGHNA, CDR2 YSLEER, per germline. Regarding treatment: some 20 received Ad26.COV2.S at low or high dose, single or two shots; about 5 received placebo; per-sample allocation not given. Sampling occurred on day 63 after the first vaccine or placebo injection. Assay used: immunoSEQ multiplex PCR; TCRdb lists only in-frame clones, some missing. This repertoire shows 350,000 to 500,000 clones, 89% found once; its top ten account for just over 2.5%.

This sequence joins TRBV4-3 and TRBJ2-6; 15 nucleotides match TRBD2. The input for sequencing was peripheral blood, taken in a trial of Ad26.COV2.S vaccine versus placebo. The receptor comes from a person aged 18-60 years who received the Ad26.COV2.S COVID-19 vaccine or a placebo. CDR3 nucleotide sequence: TGCGCCAGCAGCCAAGATCCAAGGGGACTAGCGGGGGGCTCCTCTGGGGCCAACGTCCTGACTTTC. Translating it yields CASSQDPRGLAGGSSGANVLTF.